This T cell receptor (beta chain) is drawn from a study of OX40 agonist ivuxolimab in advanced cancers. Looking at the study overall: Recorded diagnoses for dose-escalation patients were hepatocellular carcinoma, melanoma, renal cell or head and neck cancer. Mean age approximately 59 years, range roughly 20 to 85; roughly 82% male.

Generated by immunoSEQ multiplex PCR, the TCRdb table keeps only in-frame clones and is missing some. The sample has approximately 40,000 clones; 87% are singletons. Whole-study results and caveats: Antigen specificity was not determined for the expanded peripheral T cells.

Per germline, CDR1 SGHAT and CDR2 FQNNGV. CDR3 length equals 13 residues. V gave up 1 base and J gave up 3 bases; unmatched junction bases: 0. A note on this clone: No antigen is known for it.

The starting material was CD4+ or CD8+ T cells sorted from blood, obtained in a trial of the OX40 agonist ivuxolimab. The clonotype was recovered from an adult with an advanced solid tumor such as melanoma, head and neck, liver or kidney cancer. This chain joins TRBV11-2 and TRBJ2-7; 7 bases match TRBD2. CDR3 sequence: CASSLGTSYEQYF. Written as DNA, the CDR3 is TGTGCCAGCAGCTTAGGGACTAGCTACGAGCAGTACTTC. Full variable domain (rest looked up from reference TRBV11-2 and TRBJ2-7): EAGVAQSPRYKIIEKRQSVAFWCNPISGHATLYWYQQILGQGPKLLIQFQNNGVVDDSQLPKDRFSAERLKGVDSTLKIQPAKLEDSAVYLCASSLGTSYEQYFGPGTRLTVT.